This T cell receptor (beta chain) was identified in a study of blood T cell repertoires in COVID-19. Study details: COVID-19 samples, acute and convalescent, were from the United States, Italy and Spain. In each case, the material was cDNA or gDNA derived from T cells, B-cell-depleted T cells, or PBMCs.

Under the authors' procedure: Using reference gene primer amplification, nucleated cell counts were estimated. TCRdb's copy holds only in-frame clones and misses some; the assay was immunoSEQ multiplex PCR. V, J and clone size are those of that table, while D and trimming were read from the DNA. The sample comprises about 100,000 clones, roughly 87% of which are singletons, and under 4.5% rests with the top ten. Germline trimming cut 5 bases from V and 13 bases from J; bases unmatched to any gene: 11. From germline, CDR1 is SGHTA and CDR2 FQGNSA. The CDR3 runs to 13 residues. The chain couples TRBV7-2 to TRBJ2-1; the match to TRBD2 covers 7 bases. The sample comprised peripheral blood. The clonotype originates from a man aged 60 to 75 with acute or convalescent COVID-19. CDR3 sequence (DNA): TGTGCCAGCAGCCCCGAACCCGGACTAGTTCAGTTCTTC. Its protein product is CASSPEPGLVQFF.